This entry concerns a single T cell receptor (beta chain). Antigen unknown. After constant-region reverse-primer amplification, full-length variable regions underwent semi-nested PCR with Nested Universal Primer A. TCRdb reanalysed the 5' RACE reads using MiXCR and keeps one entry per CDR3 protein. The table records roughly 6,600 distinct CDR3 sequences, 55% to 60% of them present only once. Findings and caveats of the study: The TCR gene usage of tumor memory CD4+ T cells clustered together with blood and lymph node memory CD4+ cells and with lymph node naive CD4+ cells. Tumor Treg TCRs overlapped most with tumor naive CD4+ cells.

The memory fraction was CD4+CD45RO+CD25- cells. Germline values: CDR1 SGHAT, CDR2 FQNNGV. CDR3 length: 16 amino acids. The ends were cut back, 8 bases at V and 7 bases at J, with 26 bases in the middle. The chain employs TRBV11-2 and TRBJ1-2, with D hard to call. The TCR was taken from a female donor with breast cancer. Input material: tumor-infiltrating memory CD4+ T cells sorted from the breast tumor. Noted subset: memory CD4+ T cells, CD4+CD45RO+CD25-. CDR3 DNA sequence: TGTGCCAGCTCAAACGTTAAGGACGGATACAACAGTGGCTACACCTTC. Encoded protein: CASSNVKDGYNSGYTF.